This TCR beta chain was profiled in a study of type 1 regulatory T cells. TCRdb recomputed calls from the reads with MiXCR, one row per CDR3 protein. The data hold about 60,000 distinct CDR3 sequences, with 62% observed a single time. This clonotype was seen more than once but under ten times. Antigen specificity is unknown. This CDR3 region has 15 residues. Germline CDR1 DFQATT, CDR2 SNEGSKA (reference sequence). Unmatched junction bases numbered 11, after V lost 6 bases and J lost 1 base. This clonotype was sampled from a human donor in good health. The sample comprised cultured non-Tr1 T cells, either the whole culture or a sorted T cell fraction (not recorded which). The chain joins TRBV20-1 to TRBJ2-5; TRBD2 agrees at 7 bases. The DNA for the CDR3 is TGCAGTGCACCCGGGGCTGGGACTACCCAAGAGACCCAGTACTTC. Amino acid sequence: CSAPGAGTTQETQYF.